This paragraph reports one T cell receptor (beta chain). Assay: immunoSEQ multiplex PCR; the TCRdb copy retains only in-frame clones and omits some. The profile covers approximately 290,000 clones, with 80% to 90% appearing a single time and 4% to 4.5% taken by the ten largest. V dropped 4 bases and J dropped 2 bases, with 10 bases sitting between them. The germline CDR1 and CDR2 sequences are SNHLY and FYNNEI. The CDR3 is 14 residues long. This specimen comes from a study of blood T cell repertoires in COVID-19. Recovered status in Cohort 3 required two negative PCRs, clearance, or symptom resolution.

Sequenced material: PBMCs or T cells enriched from blood (not recorded which). The receptor was isolated from a woman younger than 45 who had recovered from COVID-19. V is TRBV2 and J is TRBJ2-3; no definite D call. CDR3 sequence: CASSAFLLTDTQYF. The DNA of the CDR3 is TGTGCCAGCAGTGCCTTTCTACTCACAGATACGCAGTATTTT.